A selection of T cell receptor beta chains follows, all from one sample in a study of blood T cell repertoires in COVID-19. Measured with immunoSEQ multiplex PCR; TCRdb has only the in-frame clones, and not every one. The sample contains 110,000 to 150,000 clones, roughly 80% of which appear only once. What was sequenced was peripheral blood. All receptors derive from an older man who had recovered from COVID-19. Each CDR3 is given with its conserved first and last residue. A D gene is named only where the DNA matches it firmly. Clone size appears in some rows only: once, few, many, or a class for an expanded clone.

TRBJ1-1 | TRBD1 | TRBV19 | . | CASSPKTGGRTEAFF | TGTGCCAGTAGTCCGAAGACAGGGGGCAGGACTGAAGCTTTCTTT
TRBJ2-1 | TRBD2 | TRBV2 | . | CASSGLAGRGSEQFF | TGTGCCAGCAGTGGGCTAGCGGGAAGGGGAAGTGAGCAGTTCTTC
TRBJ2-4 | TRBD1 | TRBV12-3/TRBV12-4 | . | CASSHGQGAIQYF | TGTGCCAGCTCCCACGGACAGGGGGCCATTCAGTACTTC
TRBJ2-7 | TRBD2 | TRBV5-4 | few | CASSLAGGPGNEQYF | TGTGCCAGCAGCTTAGCGGGAGGGCCCGGGAACGAGCAGTACTTC
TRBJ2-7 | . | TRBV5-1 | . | CASSPDGSPGEQYF | TGCGCCAGCAGCCCGGACGGCTCTCCGGGGGAGCAGTACTTC
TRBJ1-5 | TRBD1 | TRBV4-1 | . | CASSQDPGQGNYQPQHF | TGCGCCAGCAGCCAAGATCCGGGACAGGGGAACTATCAGCCCCAGCATTTT
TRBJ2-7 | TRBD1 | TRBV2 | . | CASKWDSASYEQYF | TGTGCCAGTAAGTGGGACAGTGCTTCATACGAGCAGTACTTC
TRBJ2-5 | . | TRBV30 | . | CAWSSDFKETQYF | TGTGCCTGGAGTAGCGACTTCAAAGAGACCCAGTACTTC
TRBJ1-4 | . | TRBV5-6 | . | CASSLAAGANEKLFF | TGTGCCAGCAGCTTGGCTGCGGGAGCGAATGAAAAACTGTTTTTT
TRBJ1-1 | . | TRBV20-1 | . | CSGRGGTEAFF | TGCAGTGGACGGGGTGGCACTGAAGCTTTCTTT
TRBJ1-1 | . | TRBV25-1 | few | CASSEFGAAETEAFF | TGTGCCAGCAGTGAATTTGGGGCGGCTGAGACTGAAGCTTTCTTT
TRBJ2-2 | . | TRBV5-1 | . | CASSLNSNAGELFF | TGCGCCAGCAGCTTGAACAGTAACGCCGGGGAGCTGTTTTTT
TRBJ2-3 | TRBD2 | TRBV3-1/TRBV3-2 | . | CASSQEWASGRTDTQYF | TGTGCCAGCAGCCAAGAGTGGGCTAGCGGGCGCACAGATACGCAGTATTTT
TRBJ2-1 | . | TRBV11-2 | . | CASSLAGLLIYNEQFF | TGTGCCAGCAGCTTAGCCGGACTATTGATTTACAATGAGCAGTTCTTC
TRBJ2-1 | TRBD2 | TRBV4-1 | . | CASSQEPETSGHNEQFF | TGCGCCAGCAGCCAAGAGCCGGAGACTAGCGGGCACAATGAGCAGTTCTTC
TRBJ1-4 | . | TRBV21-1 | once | CASSTVTGLTTNEKLFF | TGTGCCAGCAGCACAGTGACAGGCCTAACAACTAATGAAAAACTGTTTTTT
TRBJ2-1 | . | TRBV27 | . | CASSTTDSYNEQFF | TGTGCCAGCAGTACCACAGACTCCTACAATGAGCAGTTCTTC
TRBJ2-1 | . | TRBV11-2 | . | CASSFWRALYNEQFF | TGTGCCAGCAGCTTTTGGCGGGCCCTATACAATGAGCAGTTCTTC
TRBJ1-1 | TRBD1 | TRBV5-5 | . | CASSPGQLMNTEAFF | TGTGCCAGCAGCCCGGGACAGCTTATGAACACTGAAGCTTTCTTT
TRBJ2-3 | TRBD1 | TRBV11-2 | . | CASSSPWDRGRGDTQYF | TGTGCCAGCAGCAGTCCGTGGGACAGGGGGCGAGGAGATACGCAGTATTTT
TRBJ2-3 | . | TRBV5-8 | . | CASSLVRITSTDTQYF | TGTGCCAGCAGCTTGGTCAGGATTACTAGCACAGATACGCAGTATTTT
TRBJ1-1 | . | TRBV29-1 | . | CSVVLNGDRGTEAFF | TGCAGCGTTGTCCTAAACGGCGACCGGGGCACTGAAGCTTTCTTT
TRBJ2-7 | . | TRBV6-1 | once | CASSEGYKGTYEQYF | TGTGCCAGCAGTGAGGGGTACAAGGGGACCTACGAGCAGTACTTC
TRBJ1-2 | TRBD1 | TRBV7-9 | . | CASSFSFRTGARGYGYTF | TGTGCCAGCAGCTTCTCCTTCCGGACAGGAGCCCGCGGCTATGGCTACACCTTC
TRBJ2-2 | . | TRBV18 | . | CASSPLLPGSNTGELFF | TGTGCCAGCTCACCACTTCTCCCGGGGTCGAACACCGGGGAGCTGTTTTTT
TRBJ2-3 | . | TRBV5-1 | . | CASSFDRVDTQYF | TGCGCCAGCAGCTTCGACCGGGTAGATACGCAGTATTTT
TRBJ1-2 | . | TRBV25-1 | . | CASSAGRRYGYTF | TGTGCCAGCAGTGCAGGGAGGAGATATGGCTACACCTTC
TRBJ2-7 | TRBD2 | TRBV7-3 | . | CASRLRRLAGGRDPYEQYF | TGTGCCAGCAGGTTACGACGACTAGCGGGAGGGCGGGACCCCTACGAGCAGTACTTC
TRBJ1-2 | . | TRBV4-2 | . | CASSQDWAETNYGYTF | TGTGCCAGCAGCCAAGATTGGGCCGAAACTAACTATGGCTACACCTTC
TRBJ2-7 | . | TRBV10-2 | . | CASFDTLHEQYF | TGCGCCAGCTTTGATACCCTACACGAGCAGTACTTC
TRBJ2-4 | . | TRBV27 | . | CASSPGVAKNIQYF | TGTGCCAGCAGTCCAGGGGTAGCCAAAAACATTCAGTACTTC
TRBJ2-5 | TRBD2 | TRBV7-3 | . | CASGEGETQYF | TGTGCCAGTGGGGAGGGAGAGACCCAGTACTTC
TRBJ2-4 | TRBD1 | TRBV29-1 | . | CSVQGASDIQYF | TGCAGCGTGCAGGGGGCTAGTGACATTCAGTACTTC
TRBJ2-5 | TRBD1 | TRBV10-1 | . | CASRPQGVQETQYF | TGCGCCAGCAGACCGCAGGGGGTGCAAGAGACCCAGTACTTC
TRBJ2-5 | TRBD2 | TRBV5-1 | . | CASSWGTSGTQYF | TGCGCCAGCAGCTGGGGGACTAGCGGGACCCAGTACTTC
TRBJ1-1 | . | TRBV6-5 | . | CASSYQTGLNTEAFF | TGTGCCAGCAGTTACCAGACAGGCCTGAACACTGAAGCTTTCTTT
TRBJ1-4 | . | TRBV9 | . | CASSYTGATNEKLFF | TGTGCCAGCAGCTACACAGGTGCCACTAATGAAAAACTGTTTTTT
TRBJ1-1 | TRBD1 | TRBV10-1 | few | CASSESQGGTEAFF | TGCGCCAGCAGTGAGTCTCAGGGGGGCACTGAAGCTTTCTTT
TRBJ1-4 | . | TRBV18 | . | CASSPQGQSNEKLFF | TGTGCCAGCTCACCACAGGGGCAGTCTAATGAAAAACTGTTTTTT
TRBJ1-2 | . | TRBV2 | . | CASSDTVALPGYTF | TGTGCCAGCAGTGACACGGTAGCTCTCCCTGGCTACACCTTC
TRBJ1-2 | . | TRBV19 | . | CASSISIANYGYTF | TGTGCCAGTAGTATCTCTATAGCTAACTATGGCTACACCTTC
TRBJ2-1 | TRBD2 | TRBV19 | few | CASSAFSGMALDEQFF | TGTGCCAGTAGTGCCTTTAGCGGGATGGCTTTGGATGAGCAGTTCTTC
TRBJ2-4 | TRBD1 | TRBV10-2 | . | CASSDDRGEAKNIQYF | TGCGCCAGCAGTGACGACAGGGGGGAGGCCAAAAACATTCAGTACTTC
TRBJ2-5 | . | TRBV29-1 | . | CSAEAGTDQETQYF | TGCAGCGCTGAGGCGGGGACAGACCAAGAGACCCAGTACTTC
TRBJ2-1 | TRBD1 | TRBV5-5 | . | CASTTGIHEQFF | TGTGCCAGCACGACAGGGATCCATGAGCAGTTCTTC